This paragraph covers one T cell receptor beta chain sequence. Its antigen remains undetermined. No much larger clonotype is one base removed from it; base qualities were not supplied. The CDR3 runs 15 residues from the cysteine to the phenylalanine. CDR3 DNA is the only sequence kept; it has 45 bases, read in frame from the first base. Via the germline V gene (reference sequence), CDR1 is MNHNY and CDR2 SVGAGI. Trimming takes 6 bases off V and 2 bases off J; junction bases not matched to a gene: 3. This sample is part of a study of esophageal squamous cell carcinoma tumors (dated by TCRdb to about 2021). For the wider study: Using principal component analysis combined with K-means clustering of immunohistochemical values for T-cell and checkpoint markers, the researchers divided patients into immuno relation high and low groups. The nine to eleven cases yielded more than 1,500,000 total TCRalpha reads and 1 million to 1.4 million total TCRbeta reads, of which roughly 29,000 and 37,000, respectively, were unique. The study aimed to assess TCR repertoire diversity and shared TCR repertoires of T cells within the tumor environment of esophageal squamous cell carcinoma. The wider cohort included approximately 53 esophageal squamous cell carcinoma patients in Japan who were treated with surgery, of whom some 21 were high and some 30 were low immuno relation cases. TCR sequencing covered around ten patients: five randomly selected high immuno relation cases and five background-matched low immuno relation cases.

Libraries were constructed by 5' RACE. PCR with KAPA HiFi used TCRalpha or TCRbeta constant-region primers plus a P20EA primer, followed by nested second PCR with CA2 or CB2. Amplification of TCR genes was performed by unbiased adaptor ligation RT-PCR, in which reverse transcription was carried out with Superscript III and a polyT18-containing BSL-18E primer. Once second-strand synthesis and blunting were done, the P10EA/P20EA adaptor was ligated onto the 5' end of the cDNA, and NotI digestion came next. The first and second PCRs ran 20 cycles of 98°C for 20 s, 65°C for 30 s and 72°C for 1 min. Amplicons were indexed with the Nextera XT Index kit v2 Set A, pooled equimolarly and quantified on a Qubit 2.0 Fluorometer. Sequencing was carried out on the Illumina MiSeq platform with 2x300 bp paired-end reads. Processing in the source paper ran as follows. Reads were assigned to V and J genes by highest identity to IMGT reference sequences using Repertoire Genesis software ver.1.0. CDR3 was defined from Cys104 to Phe118 plus Gly119 and translated, and unique sequence reads were defined by distinct V, J and CDR3 amino acids. Shared V|J combinations were selected as significant in both a Fisher's exact test in edgeR and a Mann Whitney U test. After singletons were removed and 500 repertoire combinations were bootstrapped, the repertoire dissimilarity index was calculated using the R rdi package. The public reads were reprocessed in TCRdb via fastp at Q25 and MiXCR, keeping in-frame beta chains. Identical CDR3 proteins give one entry, which carries the most common genes and DNA. These V and J calls rely on TCRdb rather than the paper's analysis. The sample table shows 6,100 or so distinct CDR3 sequences, and roughly 23% are seen once. In total, the top ten clones hold around 31% of the sample.

Beyond this particular receptor, the publication reports: TCRalpha and TCRbeta chains were sequenced separately, so chain pairing and recognized antigens remained unknown. In three of the 10 cases, a single TCRalpha VJ recombination dominated, and TCRalpha diversity seemed to be reduced. TCR repertoire analysis included only a few cases, and CDR3 clonotype-level investigation was not performed. Given the large variation in the TCRalphabeta repertoire, shared V|J recombination candidates may have been selected by chance. About 29 TRAV|TRAJ and roughly 25 TRBV|TRBJ combinations appeared shared among high immuno relation cases, including TRAV13-1|TRAJ22 and TRBV7-9|TRBJ2-7. The high and low immuno relation groups did not differ in total TCR repertoire counts, but the high immuno relation group had more significant repertoire counts.

Anyone who had received neoadjuvant chemotherapy or who was missing clinical information was not enrolled. All of the TCR-sequenced cases shown were male, and each had a subtotal esophagectomy with 2- or 3-field lymphadenectomy. RNA was isolated from bulk tumor tissue sections using a Qiagen AllPrep kit, and no T-cell sorting was performed. Small sections of surgically resected tumor tissue were kept in RNAlater reagent at -80 degrees C until RNA was extracted. The sample taken for sequencing was tumor tissue. The sequence came from a man between 45 and 79 years old with esophageal squamous cell carcinoma. The chain was built from TRBV6-6 and TRBJ2-6; the junction holds 8 bases that match TRBD1. The encoded CDR3 is CASRRTGTGANVLTF. The DNA is as follows: TGTGCCAGCAGGCGGACAGGGACTGGGGCCAACGTCCTGACTTTC.